These 16 T cell receptor beta chains were all obtained from the same sample, sequenced in a study of T-cell memory formation after mild COVID-19. In TCRdb, the 5' RACE reads were re-called with MiXCR into one record per CDR3 protein. The sample carries approximately 240,000 distinct CDR3 sequences, roughly 15% recorded once. The sequenced sample consisted of PBMCs or a T cell subset sorted from them (not recorded which). The source of these receptors is a man aged 18 to 29 who had mild COVID-19 (a few samples of this study predate the infection). Cell type and time point are not known.

The J gene is TRBJ1-4, the V gene TRBV20-1; possibly TRBD1 for D (5 bases). Trimming took 3 bases from V and 8 from J, leaving 13 bases between them. Germline V gene lookup returns CDR1 DFQATT and CDR2 SNEGSKA (reference sequence). The CDR3 runs to 13 residues. This chain's CDR3 is CSASQGRDEKLFF. CDR3 sequence (DNA): TGCAGTGCTAGTCAGGGTAGGGACGAAAAACTGTTTTTT.

This clonotype was detected ten times or more. The V and J genes are TRBV7-2 and TRBJ1-1; 7 positions match TRBD1. The ends lost 2 bases at V and 11 bases at J; junction bases unmatched: 11. The CDR3 loop spans 14 amino acids. Germline-derived CDR1 and CDR2 are SGHTA and FQGNSA. This chain's CDR3 is CASSLPGTVVGAFF. CDR3 bases: TGTGCCAGCAGCTTACCCGGGACAGTGGTTGGGGCTTTCTTT. Supplemented by reference TRBV7-2 and TRBJ1-1, the full variable domain reads GAGVSQSPSNKVTEKGKDVELRCDPISGHTALYWYRQSLGQGLEFLIYFQGNSAPDKSGLPSDRFSAERTGGSVSTLTIQRTQQEDSAVYLCASSLPGTVVGAFFGQGTRLTVV.

The chain couples TRBV6-5 to TRBJ2-7; 10 bases are a match to TRBD1. Germline assignment: CDR1 MNHEY and CDR2 SVGAGI. The CDR3 runs 14 residues. J lost 1 base, V lost 6 bases, and 3 bases had no gene match. The CDR3 sequence: CASRGQGRSYEQYF. The CDR3 DNA sequence: TGTGCCAGCAGGGGACAGGGGAGGTCCTACGAGCAGTACTTC.

V gene TRBV11-1 combines with J gene TRBJ2-2; D is possibly TRBD2 (5 bases). Germline CDR1 SGHAT, CDR2 FQDESV (reference sequence). CDR3 size: 16 residues. The V and J ends lost 5 bases and 0 bases respectively, with 13 bases between them. The CDR3 sequence: CASSRRGAANTGELFF. CDR3 in DNA: TGTGCCAGCAGCCGCCGCGGAGCGGCGAACACCGGGGAGCTGTTTTTT.

J is TRBJ1-1 and V is TRBV5-6; D not resolved. The germline V and J ends were trimmed by 3 bases and 4 bases, with 13 bases remaining between them. This CDR3 contains 14 residues. Germline V gene sequence: CDR1 SGHDT, CDR2 YYEEEE. The CDR3 loop reads CASSSSGPSTEAFF. As DNA, the CDR3 is TGTGCCAGCAGCTCTTCGGGCCCCAGCACTGAAGCTTTCTTT.

V gene TRBV7-2 combines with J gene TRBJ2-1, with 8 bases aligning to TRBD1. Trimming took 5 bases from V and 1 from J; bases not matched to a gene: 7. The CDR3 covers 16 residues. Germline-derived CDR1 and CDR2 are SGHTA and FQGNSA. The DNA of the CDR3 is TGTGCCAGCAGCCCCTCCCGGGACAGGTCCTACAATGAGCAGTTCTTC. The encoded protein is CASSPSRDRSYNEQFF.

The chain uses TRBV4-3 and TRBJ1-1; D ambiguous. V was cut by 2 bases and J by 0 bases, with 16 bases left in between. The germline CDR1 and CDR2 sequences are LGHNA and YSLEER. The CDR3 contains 17 residues. DNA for the CDR3: TGCGCCAGCAGCCAAAAGAGGGAAACAAGCTTGAACACTGAAGCTTTCTTT. The encoded protein is CASSQKRETSLNTEAFF.

V usage is TRBV5-1 and J usage is TRBJ2-1, with D maybe TRBD1 (6 bases). The V gene lost 4 bases and the J gene lost 3 bases, with 8 bases spanning the gap. From germline, CDR1 is SGHRS and CDR2 YFSETQ. The CDR3 extends over 13 amino acids. The CDR3 region is CASSQDSYNEQFF. CDR3 DNA sequence: TGCGCCAGCAGCCAGGACAGCTACAATGAGCAGTTCTTC.

This clonotype has only a few counts. This rearrangement joins TRBV7-2 to TRBJ2-1; 7 nucleotides agree with TRBD1. This CDR3 region has 16 residues. CDR1 is SGHTA and CDR2 is FQGNSA in the germline V gene. The trim removed 8 bases at V and 4 bases at J, leaving 14 bases unmatched. The CDR3 region is CASGFLAQGQYNEQFF. The DNA of the CDR3 is TGTGCCAGCGGATTCCTAGCCCAGGGACAGTACAATGAGCAGTTCTTC.

The V call is TRBV7-9, the J call TRBJ1-6, with 9 bases that match TRBD1. V dropped 5 bases and J dropped 14; count of bases not matched to a gene: 7. The CDR3 has 13 residues. Per the germline V gene, CDR1 is SEHNR and CDR2 is FQNEAQ (reference sequence). The CDR3 sequence is CASSLGQGGALHF. The DNA of the CDR3 is TGTGCCAGCAGCCTGGGACAGGGAGGGGCCCTCCACTTT.

This clonotype was counted a few times. CDR3 sequence reads: CATSVGRQPQHF. For the CDR3, the DNA is TGTGCCACCAGTGTTGGCAGACAGCCCCAGCATTTT. V is TRBV24-1 and J is TRBJ1-5; D is uncertain. Trimming stripped 5 bases from V and 7 bases from J, with 8 bases between. There are 12 residues in the CDR3. Germline V lookup: CDR1 KGHDR, CDR2 SFDVKD.

This chain links TRBV9 with TRBJ1-2; D possibly corresponds to TRBD1 (5 bases). Germline loops: CDR1 SGDLS, CDR2 YYNGEE. V lost 0 bases and J lost 5, with 11 bases in between. The CDR3 has 14 amino acids. The CDR3 DNA is TGTGCCAGCAGCGTAGGAGGACAAACATATGGCTACACCTTC. Translating it yields CASSVGGQTYGYTF.

The rearrangement uses TRBV20-1 and TRBJ2-7, with D perhaps TRBD1 or TRBD2 (5 bases each). This CDR3 has 15 amino acids. Germline CDR1 DFQATT, CDR2 SNEGSKA (reference sequence). Trimming removed 4 bases at V and 1 base at J, with 17 bases between. CDR3 nucleotide sequence: TGCAGTGCTACCACAGGAGGAGGTACGTCCTACGAGCAGTACGTC. Protein: CSATTGGGTSYEQYV.

This chain links TRBV7-2 with TRBJ1-6, with 11 positions matching TRBD1. The CDR3 contains 14 residues. V trimming: 5 bases; J trimming: 14 bases; junction bases outside the gene matches: 8. The germline gives CDR1 SGHTA, CDR2 FQGNSA. The CDR3 is CASSPLRDRGSLHF. The CDR3 nucleotides read TGTGCCAGCAGCCCACTCCGGGACAGGGGGTCCCTCCACTTT.

This clonotype has a single count. This rearrangement joins TRBV30 to TRBJ2-5; 8 bases align to TRBD2. The CDR3 has 13 amino acids. Looked up from germline, CDR1 is GTSNPN and CDR2 is SVGIG (reference sequence). The V gene end was trimmed by 0 bases and the J gene end by 4 bases; junction bases not matched to a gene: 1. CDR3 in DNA: TGTGCCTGGAGTGTACGGGGGGGAGAGACCCAGTACTTC. Translating it yields CAWSVRGGETQYF.

This clonotype has a handful of counts. The chain uses TRBV4-3 and TRBJ2-7, with TRBD1 matching over 8 bases. Germline V gene sequence: CDR1 LGHNA, CDR2 YSLEER. The CDR3 loop spans 18 amino acids. Trimming took 1 base from V and 3 from J; bases not matched to a gene: 14. Here the CDR3 reads CASSQGGSWTGRYYEQYF. In nucleotides, the CDR3 is TGCGCCAGCAGCCAAGGGGGGTCTTGGACAGGGAGGTACTACGAGCAGTACTTC.